This T cell receptor beta chain came from a study of blood T cell repertoires in COVID-19. Clones were read by immunoSEQ multiplex PCR, and TCRdb kept only the in-frame ones, dropping some. This table holds around 9,000 clones, 81% found once. The TCR comes from a man aged 60 to 69 with active COVID-19. Material: peripheral blood.

Written as DNA, the CDR3 is TGTGCCACCAGTGACCTCGGACAGGGTTTCAACGAGCAGTACTTC. Translation: CATSDLGQGFNEQYF. The chain carries TRBV24-1 and TRBJ2-7; 8 nucleotides match TRBD1. Germline V gene data show CDR1 as KGHDR and CDR2 as SFDVKD. This CDR3 has 15 amino acids. With 4 bases clipped from V and 5 bases from J, the junction kept 9 bases outside the gene matches.